The rows below give T cell receptor beta chains drawn from one sample of a study of T cells in localized non-small cell lung cancer. Clones were sequenced by immunoSEQ multiplex PCR, and TCRdb holds only the in-frame ones, with some missing. This repertoire shows 45,000 to 70,000 clones, 70% to 90% found once; its top ten account for approximately 5%. The material was peripheral blood, obtained before any cancer treatment. Every receptor here comes from a woman aged 35 to 70 with stage I lung adenocarcinoma. CDR3s include the opening cysteine and the closing phenylalanine or tryptophan. D genes are given only for firm matches. Some rows mark clone size as missing; the rest say once, few, many or name a class of expanded clone.

length,size,D,V,J,DNA,CDR3
16,NA,TRBD2,TRBV9,TRBJ2-1,TGTGCCAGCAGCGTAGACCTAGCGGGGGGGTGGAATGAGCAGTTCTTC,CASSVDLAGGWNEQFF
15,NA,NA,TRBV7-9,TRBJ2-2,TGTGCCAGCAGCTACAACCTCAGGGCGAACGGGGAGCTGTTTTTT,CASSYNLRANGELFF
14,once,TRBD2,TRBV10-3,TRBJ2-5,TGTGCCACCCTGCCGGGACTAGCGGGAGAGACCCAGTACTTC,CATLPGLAGETQYF
14,NA,TRBD1,TRBV14,TRBJ1-2,TGTGCCAGCAGCCCACAGGGGGCCGCTAAGGGCTACACCTTC,CASSPQGAAKGYTF
16,NA,NA,TRBV7-2,TRBJ2-1,TGTGCCAGCAGCTTAGTACCCCCGACAGGTTACAATGAGCAGTTCTTC,CASSLVPPTGYNEQFF
13,NA,TRBD2,TRBV7-3,TRBJ2-1,TGTGCCAGCAGCTTCCAGCGGGGGAATGAGCAGTTCTTC,CASSFQRGNEQFF
14,NA,NA,TRBV15,TRBJ2-7,TGTGCCACCAGCAGAGTCGGGGAAACCTACGAGCAGTACTTC,CATSRVGETYEQYF
15,NA,NA,TRBV2,TRBJ2-2,TGTGCCAGCAGTGAACCCACCGTAGCCACCGGGGAGCTGTTTTTT,CASSEPTVATGELFF
15,NA,NA,TRBV11-3,TRBJ2-3,TGTGCCAGCAGCCTCCGGGACGGAAGCACAGATACGCAGTATTTT,CASSLRDGSTDTQYF
15,NA,NA,TRBV18,TRBJ2-3,TGTGCCAGCTCACCGAAGGGTTCCAGCACAGATACGCAGTATTTT,CASSPKGSSTDTQYF
15,NA,NA,TRBV18,TRBJ1-2,TGTGCCAGCTCACCACCGCGGGCCTCTAACTATGGCTACACCTTC,CASSPPRASNYGYTF
14,NA,NA,TRBV15,TRBJ2-7,TGTGCCACCAGCGCTAGACAGAACTCCTACGAGCAGTACTTC,CATSARQNSYEQYF
12,NA,NA,TRBV7-8,TRBJ1-5,TGTGCCAGCAGCTTAGCAAATCAGCCCCAGCATTTT,CASSLANQPQHF
18,NA,TRBD1,TRBV11-2,TRBJ2-7,TGTGCCAGCAGCTTAGAGTGGGCAGGGGGAGACCTTTCCTACGAGCAGTACTTC,CASSLEWAGGDLSYEQYF
17,once,NA,TRBV5-5,TRBJ1-2,TGTGCCAGCAGTCAATTTCCCGGGACGGTTACTAACTATGGCTACACCTTC,CASSQFPGTVTNYGYTF
18,NA,TRBD2,TRBV7-2,TRBJ2-3,TGTGCCAGCAGCTTAGCGGCGGGGGGTTATGCTGTCGCAGATACGCAGTATTTT,CASSLAAGGYAVADTQYF
19,NA,NA,TRBV23-1,TRBJ1-6,TGCGCCAGCAGTCACCAAAACGACAGCTCTCAACCCCCTAATTCACCCCTCCACTTT,CASSHQNDSSQPPNSPLHF
15,few,TRBD1,TRBV4-1,TRBJ2-1,TGCGCCAGCAGCATTCCGGGACAGGGAGGTCATGAGCAGTTCTTC,CASSIPGQGGHEQFF
11,NA,NA,TRBV30,TRBJ1-2,TGTGCCTGCCCTACAGGGTATGGCTACACCTTC,CACPTGYGYTF
17,NA,TRBD2,TRBV18,TRBJ2-1,TGTGCCAGCTCACCCCTAGCGGGGGCTAGCTCCTACAATGAGCAGTTCTTC,CASSPLAGASSYNEQFF
15,NA,TRBD1,TRBV19,TRBJ2-7,TGTGCCAGTAGTACTACAGGGGGCCCCTCCTACGAGCAGTACTTC,CASSTTGGPSYEQYF
16,NA,TRBD1,TRBV18,TRBJ2-5,TGTGCCAGCTCGGCCCTGGCGCGACAGGGGAAAAAGACCCAGTACTTC,CASSALARQGKKTQYF
15,NA,TRBD2,TRBV5-6,TRBJ2-5,TGTGCCAGCAGCTTCCCGGGACTAGGGCAAGAGACCCAGTACTTC,CASSFPGLGQETQYF
14,NA,NA,TRBV6-5,TRBJ1-2,TGTGCCAGCAGACCACAGGGCATACCAGGTGGCTACACCTTC,CASRPQGIPGGYTF
15,NA,TRBD2,TRBV19,TRBJ2-1,TGTGCCAGTAGGGTACTAGCGGGGGGTAACAATGAGCAGTTCTTC,CASRVLAGGNNEQFF
18,NA,NA,TRBV28,TRBJ2-3,TGTGCCAGCAGTTTCCTTATGGGGGTGGAGCCGAGCACAGATACGCAGTATTTT,CASSFLMGVEPSTDTQYF
15,NA,NA,TRBV29-1,TRBJ2-5,TGCAGCGTTGAAGATCCATGGGGATACGAGAGGACCCAGTACTTC,CSVEDPWGYERTQYF
16,once,TRBD1,TRBV28,TRBJ2-2,TGTGCCAGCAGTTTATGGACAGGGGGCGACACCGGGGAGCTGTTTTTT,CASSLWTGGDTGELFF
15,NA,TRBD1,TRBV4-3,TRBJ2-7,TGCGCCAGCAGCCAGGACAGGGGGAATTCCTACGAGCAGTACTTC,CASSQDRGNSYEQYF
11,NA,NA,TRBV7-6,TRBJ1-2,TGTGCCATGACGACAGGCGGGGGCTACACCTTC,CAMTTGGGYTF
16,NA,TRBD1,TRBV5-1,TRBJ1-1,TGCGCCAGCAGCCAAGAGACAGGGGGTCAGAACACTGAAGCTTTCTTT,CASSQETGGQNTEAFF
13,NA,NA,TRBV6-5,TRBJ1-2,TGTGCCAGCAGTTACTCGAAAATCTATGGCTACACCTTC,CASSYSKIYGYTF
14,NA,NA,TRBV6-1,TRBJ2-7,TGTGCCAGCAGTGTTGGCCAACGGTCCTACGAGCAGTACTTC,CASSVGQRSYEQYF
13,NA,NA,TRBV14,TRBJ1-2,TGTGCCAGCAGCCAAGACCTAGAAGGTGGCTACACCTTC,CASSQDLEGGYTF
17,NA,TRBD1,TRBV9,TRBJ1-6,TGTGCCAGCAGCGTACCCTCGACAGGGGGCAGGGATTCACCCCTCCACTTT,CASSVPSTGGRDSPLHF
13,medium-sized,NA,TRBV6-1,TRBJ1-1,TGTGCCAGCGGACAGACAGAGAACACTGAAGCTTTCTTT,CASGQTENTEAFF
14,NA,TRBD1,TRBV30,TRBJ1-2,TGTGCCTGGAGTGCACAGGGGGCCAACTATGGCTACACCTTC,CAWSAQGANYGYTF
14,NA,NA,TRBV19,TRBJ1-1,TGTGCCAGTAGTATCTTAACAGGGTTCCCTGAAGCTTTCTTT,CASSILTGFPEAFF
16,NA,NA,TRBV11-2,TRBJ2-3,TGTGCCAGCAGCTTAGATCCGGTTCCCCCGCTAGATACGCAGTATTTT,CASSLDPVPPLDTQYF
14,NA,TRBD1,TRBV2,TRBJ1-6,TGTGCCAGCAACAATGACAGGGCCGGTTCACCCCTCCACTTT,CASNNDRAGSPLHF
15,NA,NA,TRBV7-8,TRBJ1-5,TGTGCCAGCAGTCCAGAAGGACGCGGCAATCAGCCCCAGCATTTT,CASSPEGRGNQPQHF
16,NA,TRBD1,TRBV2,TRBJ2-3,TGTGCCAGCAGTGAACCGGGACAGGGCTACACAGATACGCAGTATTTT,CASSEPGQGYTDTQYF
13,NA,NA,TRBV27,TRBJ2-7,TGTGCCAGCAGGCCGGGACGGAGGCAGGAGCAGTACTTC,CASRPGRRQEQYF
16,NA,TRBD2,TRBV6-6,TRBJ2-3,TGTGCCAGCAGTTACCCGACTAGCGGGGTAGTGGATACGCAGTATTTT,CASSYPTSGVVDTQYF
15,NA,TRBD1,TRBV5-1,TRBJ2-1,TGCGCCAGCGGTCCGGGACAGGGGGCGAACAATGAGCAGTTCTTC,CASGPGQGANNEQFF
13,NA,TRBD1,TRBV6-5,TRBJ1-2,TGTGCCAGCAAAAAAGGGGGCGGACTTGGCTACACCTTC,CASKKGGGLGYTF
15,NA,NA,TRBV6-5,TRBJ1-2,TGTGCCAGCAGTTACTCGTATCAGGGAGGACGGGGCTACACCTTC,CASSYSYQGGRGYTF
12,NA,TRBD1,TRBV27,TRBJ2-7,TGTGCCAGGAGGACAGGGGGCTACGAGCAGTACTTC,CARRTGGYEQYF
13,few,NA,TRBV30,TRBJ1-5,TGTGCCTGGAGTCCGGGGCTTGATCAGCCCCAGCATTTT,CAWSPGLDQPQHF
13,NA,NA,TRBV10-3,TRBJ1-3,TGTGCCACCCTAAGGGAGGCTGGAAACACCATATATTTT,CATLREAGNTIYF
16,NA,NA,TRBV6-6,TRBJ2-3,TGTGCCAGCAGTGGCCCCGGGATCCTGGGGATAGATACGCAGTATTTT,CASSGPGILGIDTQYF
16,NA,TRBD1,TRBV14,TRBJ1-4,TGTGCCAGCAGCCAACTCCCGGGACAGGGGAATGAAAAACTGTTTTTT,CASSQLPGQGNEKLFF
16,NA,TRBD1,TRBV7-2,TRBJ2-7,TGTGCCAGCAGCTTAGTATGGGACAGGGGGCGCGGCGAGCAGTACTTC,CASSLVWDRGRGEQYF
13,few,NA,TRBV9,TRBJ2-1,TGTGCCAGCAGCGTAGGAGAAGGGATAGAGCAGTTCTTC,CASSVGEGIEQFF
13,NA,NA,TRBV2,TRBJ1-2,TGTGCCAGCAGTCGGACAACGGTCTATGGCTACACCTTC,CASSRTTVYGYTF